Presented here are 27 T cell receptor beta chains from one specimen sequenced in a study of OX40 agonist ivuxolimab in advanced cancers. TCRdb keeps only in-frame clones here, not all; method: immunoSEQ multiplex PCR. Seen here are roughly 70,000 clones, about four fifths observed once, and the top ten hold 6.7%. The material sequenced was CD4+ or CD8+ T cells sorted from blood, taken in a trial of the OX40 agonist ivuxolimab. The receptors were sampled from an adult with an advanced solid tumor such as melanoma, head and neck, liver or kidney cancer.

The V and J genes are TRBV5-5 and TRBJ1-6; no clear D. V was shortened by 0 bases and J by 16 bases, with 14 bases between the two germline ends. Per the germline V gene, CDR1 is SGHKS and CDR2 is YYEKEE (reference sequence). The CDR3 has 13 amino acids. CDR3: CASSLAGGSGLHF. Here the CDR3 DNA reads TGTGCCAGCAGCTTGGCAGGTGGGTCCGGACTCCACTTT.

J is TRBJ1-5 and V is TRBV7-2; 8 bases match TRBD1. J gave up 10 bases and V 2 bases, and 4 bases lay outside the gene matches. CDR1 SGHTA and CDR2 FQGNSA come from the germline V gene. The length of the CDR3 is 13 residues. CDR3 protein: CASSLTGQGPQHF. CDR3 nucleotides: TGTGCCAGCAGCTTAACAGGACAGGGCCCCCAGCATTTT.

The chain carries TRBV10-2 and TRBJ2-1; TRBD2 might be the D (6 bases). The CDR3 has 13 residues. V was cut by 6 bases and J by 8 bases, with 14 bases left in between. Germline CDR1 WSHSY, CDR2 SAAADI. Here the CDR3 reads CASSAGGGDEQFF. The CDR3 nucleotides read TGCGCCAGCAGCGCCGGGGGTGGGGATGAGCAGTTCTTC.

The chain uses TRBV5-1 and TRBJ2-5, with 9 nucleotides matching TRBD2. The CDR3 is made up of 17 amino acids. The trim removed 5 bases at V and 3 bases at J, leaving 14 bases unmatched. Per germline, CDR1 SGHRS and CDR2 YFSETQ. In DNA form, the CDR3 reads TGCGCCAGCAGACCTAGCGGGAACGGGGGATTAAAAGAGACCCAGTACTTC. Its protein product is CASRPSGNGGLKETQYF.

The V and J genes are TRBV10-3 and TRBJ2-3; 13 positions match TRBD2. Unmatched junction bases numbered 12, after V lost 10 bases and J lost 5 bases. The CDR3 spans 16 residues. Germline V gene data show CDR1 as ENHRY and CDR2 as SYGVKD. As DNA, the CDR3 is TGTGCCACCACCCGTCTGACTAGCGGGGGGTTAGATACGCAGTATTTT. This translates into CATTRLTSGGLDTQYF.

Written as DNA, the CDR3 is TGTGCCTGGAGTAATAGCGGGAGCTCAGATACGCAGTATTTT. Amino acids: CAWSNSGSSDTQYF. The chain combines TRBV30 with TRBJ2-3; 9 positions agree with TRBD2. The germline V gene has CDR1 GTSNPN and CDR2 SVGIG (reference sequence). V lost 2 bases to trimming and J lost 4 bases; unmatched junction nucleotides: 4. The CDR3 is made up of 14 amino acids.

This CDR3 reads CASSSADSLSYEQYF. DNA for the CDR3: TGTGCCAGCAGTTCCGCCGACAGTCTCTCCTACGAGCAGTACTTC. The chain recombines TRBV28 with TRBJ2-7, with a possible D match to TRBD1 (5 bases). This CDR3 has 15 amino acids. V lost 4 bases, J lost 0 bases, and 13 bases lay in between. CDR1 and CDR2 from the germline V gene are MDHEN and SYDVKM.

This sequence joins TRBV18 and TRBJ2-1; D uncertain. Per the germline V gene, CDR1 is KGHSH and CDR2 is LQKENI. The CDR3 is 16 amino acids. Deletions cut 1 base from V and 0 bases from J, with 10 bases between. The CDR3 protein is CASSPRKESSYNEQFF. CDR3 bases: TGTGCCAGCTCACCACGAAAGGAAAGCTCCTACAATGAGCAGTTCTTC. The complete variable domain, with remaining parts taken from reference TRBV18 and TRBJ2-1, reads NAGVMQNPRHLVRRRGQEARLRCSPMKGHSHVYWYRQLPEEGLKFMVYLQKENIIDESGMPKERFSAEFPKEGPSILRIQQVVRGDSAAYFCASSPRKESSYNEQFFGPGTRLTVL.

This clone was detected only once. The J gene is TRBJ1-1, the V gene TRBV6-5; D not resolved. Germline CDR1 is MNHEY and CDR2 is SVGAGI. V dropped 4 bases and J dropped 4 bases, with 10 bases sitting between them. The CDR3 totals 13 residues. The CDR3 nucleotides are TGTGCCAGCAGTTTCCGGGTTCTCACTGAAGCTTTCTTT. Translation: CASSFRVLTEAFF.

The CDR3 here is CASSQADTQYF. CDR3 in DNA: TGTGCCAGCTCTCAGGCAGATACGCAGTATTTT. The chain couples TRBV18 to TRBJ2-3, with unresolved D. The germline CDR1 and CDR2 sequences are KGHSH and LQKENI. The CDR3 has 11 residues. Trimming left V 6 bases short and J 4 bases short, with 5 bases between.

V usage is TRBV19 and J usage is TRBJ1-2; 7 bases are shared with TRBD1. This CDR3 is 14 amino acids long. Germline V gives CDR1 LNHDA, CDR2 SQIVND (reference sequence). With 10 bases clipped from V and 6 bases from J, the junction kept 14 bases outside the gene matches. DNA for the CDR3: TGTGCCACCGTACGACGCGACAGGGCGGATGGCTACACCTTC. Amino acids: CATVRRDRADGYTF.

The CDR3 is CASSLRGGALSTDTQYF. The CDR3 DNA follows: TGTGCCAGCAGCCTCAGGGGCGGGGCACTTAGCACAGATACGCAGTATTTT. The V call is TRBV9, the J call TRBJ2-3; D could derive from TRBD1 or TRBD2 (6 bases each). CDR3 size: 17 residues. The germline gives CDR1 SGDLS, CDR2 YYNGEE. Trimming removed 4 bases from V and 0 bases from J, with 18 bases in between.

J is TRBJ2-5 and V is TRBV19; a weak D match, TRBD2 (6 bases). Per the germline V gene, CDR1 is LNHDA and CDR2 is SQIVND (reference sequence). The CDR3 runs to 13 residues. V was pared by 5 bases and J by 0 bases, with 7 bases between. This chain's CDR3 is CASSRGYQETQYF. The CDR3 nucleotides read TGTGCCAGTAGTCGGGGGTACCAAGAGACCCAGTACTTC.

This chain connects TRBV2 to TRBJ2-5; 10 bases agree with TRBD1. Germline V CDR1 and CDR2: SNHLY, FYNNEI. CDR3 length: 14 residues. V gave up 6 bases and J gave up 4 bases; unmatched junction bases: 5. The CDR3: CASRAGTGVETQYF. The CDR3 DNA reads TGTGCCAGCAGGGCCGGGACAGGGGTAGAGACCCAGTACTTC.

This chain uses TRBV4-1 with TRBJ2-3; TRBD2 matches 11 bases. J lost 4 bases, V lost 4 bases, and 4 bases had no gene match. CDR3 length equals 15 residues. Looked up from germline, CDR1 is MGHRA and CDR2 is YSYEKL. The CDR3 DNA sequence: TGCGCCAGCAGCCGGGGACTAGCGGCCCCAGATACGCAGTATTTT. Translating gives CASSRGLAAPDTQYF.

The gene calls are TRBV10-3 and TRBJ1-1; D is perhaps TRBD1 (6 bases). Trimming took 0 bases from V and 6 from J, leaving 20 bases between them. Germline values: CDR1 ENHRY, CDR2 SYGVKD. The CDR3 consists of 17 residues. The CDR3 region is CAISESGPETGTPEAFF. The CDR3, as DNA: TGTGCCATCAGTGAGTCTGGACCTGAAACAGGGACCCCTGAAGCTTTCTTT.

The rearrangement joins TRBV6-1 to TRBJ1-2; D ambiguous. The CDR3 consists of 14 residues. CDR1 is MNHNS and CDR2 is SASEGT in the germline V gene. V was cut by 5 bases and J by 6 bases, with 16 bases left in between. This CDR3 is CASSSGSPGDGYTF. The CDR3 DNA is TGTGCCAGCAGTTCCGGATCCCCCGGCGATGGCTACACCTTC.

V is TRBV7-9 and J is TRBJ2-1; 8 bases fit TRBD1. Trimming took 5 bases from V and 2 from J; bases not matched to a gene: 8. This CDR3 is built from 16 residues. Germline-derived CDR1 and CDR2 are SEHNR and FQNEAQ (reference sequence). CDR3 in amino acids: CASSAGRDRPYNEQFF. The CDR3 DNA reads as TGTGCCAGCAGCGCGGGCCGGGACAGGCCCTACAATGAGCAGTTCTTC.

The chain recombines TRBV6-5 with TRBJ1-5; the D is unclear. The V gene's germline CDR1 is MNHEY and CDR2 SVGAGI. The CDR3 runs to 12 residues. V shed 5 bases and J shed 3 bases, with 5 bases lying between them. This chain's CDR3 is CASSRDNQPQHF. CDR3 nucleotide sequence: TGTGCCAGCAGTAGGGACAATCAGCCCCAGCATTTT.

J is TRBJ1-1 and V is TRBV5-1; D is unclear. CDR3 length: 16 amino acids. With 4 bases removed from V and 0 bases from J, the gap between germline ends came to 16 bases. Germline V CDR1 and CDR2: SGHRS, YFSETQ. CDR3 DNA sequence: TGCGCCAGCAGCCCTCTTACGGGAGGAATGAACACTGAAGCTTTCTTT. Its protein is CASSPLTGGMNTEAFF. Full variable domain (remainder filled in from reference TRBV5-1 and TRBJ1-1): KAGVTQTPRYLIKTRGQQVTLSCSPISGHRSVSWYQQTPGQGLQFLFEYFSETQRNKGNFPGRFSGRQFSNSRSEMNVSTLELGDSALYLCASSPLTGGMNTEAFFGQGTRLTVV.

This rearrangement joins TRBV30 to TRBJ1-5; the match to TRBD1 covers 7 bases. V shed 5 bases and J 2 bases; nucleotides not matched to a gene: 18. Germline CDR1 GTSNPN, CDR2 SVGIG (reference sequence). CDR3 length: 18 residues. In nucleotides, the CDR3 is TGTGCCTGGTGGCGGAGATACAGGGGCAGTAGGGGCAATCAGCCCCAGCATTTT. Protein product: CAWWRRYRGSRGNQPQHF.

The gene calls are TRBV5-6 and TRBJ2-1; D may match TRBD1 or TRBD2 (6 bases each). This CDR3 is built from 13 residues. V lost 6 bases and J 9 bases, leaving 16 bases between the germline ends. CDR1 SGHDT and CDR2 YYEEEE come from the germline V gene. Here the CDR3 reads CASIRKGGSEQFF. DNA of the CDR3: TGTGCCAGCATCCGGAAGGGGGGCAGTGAGCAGTTCTTC.

The chain combines TRBV7-3 with TRBJ2-5; D might be TRBD2 (6 bases). Trimming removed 6 bases from V and 5 bases from J, with 19 bases in between. The CDR3 is 15 residues long. CDR1 SGHTA and CDR2 FQGTGA come from the germline V gene. This CDR3 reads CASSSSAGRGETQYF. The CDR3 nucleotides are TGTGCCAGCAGTTCCTCGGCCGGGAGAGGCGAGACCCAGTACTTC.

This clone was seen a few times. This chain links TRBV10-3 with TRBJ1-1; no clear D gene. The CDR3 consists of 15 residues. The V gene lost 0 bases and the J gene lost 1 base, with 9 bases spanning the gap. The germline V gene encodes CDR1 ENHRY and CDR2 SYGVKD. CDR3 amino acids: CAISESGRRNTEAFF. CDR3 DNA: TGTGCCATCAGTGAGTCTGGGCGCAGGAACACTGAAGCTTTCTTT.

The V call is TRBV9, the J call TRBJ1-2; 8 bases align to TRBD1. Germline CDR1 SGDLS, CDR2 YYNGEE. Losses at the gene ends were 1 base for V and 2 bases for J; bases not matched to a gene: 4. The CDR3 consists of 15 residues. The CDR3: CASSVQRTGNYGYTF. The CDR3 DNA is TGTGCCAGCAGCGTACAGAGGACAGGGAACTATGGCTACACCTTC.

As DNA, the CDR3 is TGTGCCACTACGCCGGGGAACTCCTACGAGCAGTACTTC. Amino acids: CATTPGNSYEQYF. The chain combines TRBV10-3 with TRBJ2-7, with TRBD2 as a possible D gene (5 bases). The CDR3 runs to 13 residues. Trimming removed 10 bases at V and 0 bases at J, with 13 bases between. The V gene's germline CDR1 is ENHRY and CDR2 SYGVKD.

CDR3 nucleotides: TGTGCCTGGCGCCTAGCGGGAGCCATCAATGAGCAGTTCTTC. This translates into CAWRLAGAINEQFF. The V gene is TRBV30, the J gene TRBJ2-1; 10 positions agree with TRBD2. Looked up from germline, CDR1 is GTSNPN and CDR2 is SVGIG (reference sequence). The CDR3 totals 14 residues. The trim removed 5 bases at V and 6 bases at J, leaving 7 bases unmatched. The full variable domain, in which reference TRBV30 and TRBJ2-1 provide the parts outside the CDR3, is SQTIHQWPATLVQPVGSPLSLECTVEGTSNPNLYWYRQAAGRGLQLLFYSVGIGQISSEVPQNLSASRPQDRQFILSSKKLLLSDSGFYLCAWRLAGAINEQFFGPGTRLTVL.